This T cell receptor (beta chain) comes out of a study of shared clonotypes between healthy human individuals. Study information: The cohort comprised a couple of women and a few men. Their ages spanned 18 to 49 years.

The germline V and J ends were trimmed by 1 base and 0 bases, with 11 bases remaining between them. CDR3 size: 16 residues. CDR1 is MDHEN, CDR2 SYDVKM, per germline. Regarding this clone: Antigen: not known.

Sequencing was performed with immunoSEQ multiplex PCR; in TCRdb, only in-frame clones are kept and a portion is missing. This table has roughly 650,000 clones, about 96% appearing once. Study outcomes and limitations: When naive CD4 clonotypes were compared across a few donors, 4% to 6.5% were shared. The represented genetic and exposure-history diversity was limited by the small number of donors.

As defined, naive CD8 cells were CD45RO-negative and positively selected for CCR7, with terminally differentiated effector memory CD45RA+ cells excluded. This TCR derives from a woman in her twenties or thirties in good health. The sample consisted of naive CD8+ T cells sorted from blood. V is TRBV28 and J is TRBJ2-3; weak D call: TRBD2 (6 bases). As DNA, the CDR3 is TGTGCCAGCAGTTTATTCGGCGGGACTAGCACAGATACGCAGTATTTT. Protein product: CASSLFGGTSTDTQYF. Full variable domain (missing parts from reference TRBV28 and TRBJ2-3): DVKVTQSSRYLVKRTGEKVFLECVQDMDHENMFWYRQDPGLGLRLIYFSYDVKMKEKGDIPEGYSVSREKKERFSLILESASTNQTSMYLCASSLFGGTSTDTQYFGPGTRLTVL.